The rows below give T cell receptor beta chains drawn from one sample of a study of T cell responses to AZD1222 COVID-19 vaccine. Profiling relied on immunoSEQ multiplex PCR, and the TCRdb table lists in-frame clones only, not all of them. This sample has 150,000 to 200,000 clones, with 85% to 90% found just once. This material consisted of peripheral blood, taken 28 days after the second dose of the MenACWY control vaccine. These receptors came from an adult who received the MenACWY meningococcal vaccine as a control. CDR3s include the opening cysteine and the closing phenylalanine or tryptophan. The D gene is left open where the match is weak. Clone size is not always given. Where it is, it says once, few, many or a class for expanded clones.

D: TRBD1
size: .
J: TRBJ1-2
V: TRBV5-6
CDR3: CASHRGPYGYTF
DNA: TGTGCCAGCCACAGGGGCCCTTATGGCTACACCTTC

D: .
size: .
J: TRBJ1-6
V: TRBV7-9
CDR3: CASSPGPEAYSPLHF
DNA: TGTGCCAGCAGCCCTGGACCCGAGGCGTATTCACCCCTCCACTTT

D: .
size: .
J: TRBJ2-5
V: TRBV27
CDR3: CASSFLGYQETQYF
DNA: TGTGCCAGCAGTTTCTTAGGGTACCAAGAGACCCAGTACTTC

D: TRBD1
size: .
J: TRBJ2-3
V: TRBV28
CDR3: CASSRGQGRDTQYF
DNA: TGTGCCAGCAGCCGAGGACAGGGCCGAGATACGCAGTATTTT

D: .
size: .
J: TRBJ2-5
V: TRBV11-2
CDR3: CAVVGGAETQYF
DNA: TGTGCCGTGGTGGGGGGGGCGGAGACCCAGTACTTC

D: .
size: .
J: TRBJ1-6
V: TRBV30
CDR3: CASSSWGKESPLHF
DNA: TGTGCCTCATCCAGCTGGGGGAAAGAGTCACCCCTCCACTTT

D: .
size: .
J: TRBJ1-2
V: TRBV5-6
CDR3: CASNIFQGGYTF
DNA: TGTGCCAGCAACATTTTTCAAGGAGGCTACACCTTC

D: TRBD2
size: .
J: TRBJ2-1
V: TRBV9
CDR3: CASSVAGGSYNEQFF
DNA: TGTGCCAGCAGCGTAGCGGGAGGCTCCTACAATGAGCAGTTCTTC

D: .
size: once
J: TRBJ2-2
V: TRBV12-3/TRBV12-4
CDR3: CASSLRQYGELFF
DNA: TGTGCCAGCAGTTTGCGGCAGTACGGGGAGCTGTTTTTT

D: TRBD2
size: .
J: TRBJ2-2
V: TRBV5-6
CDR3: CASSGTLAGGYAGELFF
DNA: TGTGCCAGCAGCGGGACTTTAGCGGGAGGATATGCCGGGGAGCTGTTTTTT

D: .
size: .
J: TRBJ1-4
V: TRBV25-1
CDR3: CASSVPGLYNEKLFF
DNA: TGTGCCAGCAGCGTACCGGGACTTTATAATGAAAAACTGTTTTTT

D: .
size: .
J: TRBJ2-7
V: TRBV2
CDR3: CASRLMGTYEQYF
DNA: TGTGCCAGCAGACTTATGGGAACCTACGAGCAGTACTTC

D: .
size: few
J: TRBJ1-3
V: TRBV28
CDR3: CASSFRGIYGNTIYF
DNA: TGTGCCAGCAGTTTTCGGGGAATTTATGGAAACACCATATATTTT

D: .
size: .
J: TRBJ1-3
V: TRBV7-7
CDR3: CASSQEGGSGNTIYF
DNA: TGTGCCAGCAGCCAGGAGGGAGGCTCTGGAAACACCATATATTTT

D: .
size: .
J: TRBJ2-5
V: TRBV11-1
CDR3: CASSVATGWETQYF
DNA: TGTGCCAGCAGCGTGGCCACCGGGTGGGAGACCCAGTACTTC